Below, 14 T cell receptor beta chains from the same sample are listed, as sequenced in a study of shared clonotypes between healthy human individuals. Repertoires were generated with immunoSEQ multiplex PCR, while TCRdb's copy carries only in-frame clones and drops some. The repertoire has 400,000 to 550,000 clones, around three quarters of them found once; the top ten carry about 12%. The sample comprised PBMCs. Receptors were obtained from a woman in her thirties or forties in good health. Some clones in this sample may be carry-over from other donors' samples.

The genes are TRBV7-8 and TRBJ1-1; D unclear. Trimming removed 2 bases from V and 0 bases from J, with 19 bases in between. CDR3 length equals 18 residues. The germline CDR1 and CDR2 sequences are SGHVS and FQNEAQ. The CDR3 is CASSLTMRRRTVNTEAFF. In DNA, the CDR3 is TGTGCCAGCAGCTTAACGATGAGACGGCGTACTGTGAACACTGAAGCTTTCTTT. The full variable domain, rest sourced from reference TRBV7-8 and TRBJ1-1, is GAGVSQSPRYKVAKRGQDVALRCDPISGHVSLFWYQQALGQGPEFLTYFQNEAQLDKSGLPSDRFFAERPEGSVSTLKIQRTQQEDSAVYLCASSLTMRRRTVNTEAFFGQGTRLTVV.

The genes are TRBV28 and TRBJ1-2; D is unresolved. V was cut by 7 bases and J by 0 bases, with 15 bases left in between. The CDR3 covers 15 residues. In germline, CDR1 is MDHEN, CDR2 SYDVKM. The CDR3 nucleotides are TGTGCCAGCAACTCCCCCACTCGAGCTAACTATGGCTACACCTTC. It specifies CASNSPTRANYGYTF.

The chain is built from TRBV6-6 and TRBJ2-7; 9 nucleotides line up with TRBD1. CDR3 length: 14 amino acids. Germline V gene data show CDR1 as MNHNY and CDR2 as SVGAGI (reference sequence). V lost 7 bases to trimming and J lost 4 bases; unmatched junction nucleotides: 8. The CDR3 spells CASTPTGGTYEQYF. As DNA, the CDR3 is TGTGCCAGCACACCAACAGGGGGCACTTACGAGCAGTACTTC.

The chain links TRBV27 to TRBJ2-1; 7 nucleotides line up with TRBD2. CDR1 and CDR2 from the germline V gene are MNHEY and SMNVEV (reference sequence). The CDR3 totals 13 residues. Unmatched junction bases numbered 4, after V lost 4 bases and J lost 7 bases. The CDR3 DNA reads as TGTGCCAGCAGTTGGCTAGCGGAGAATGAGCAGTTCTTC. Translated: CASSWLAENEQFF.

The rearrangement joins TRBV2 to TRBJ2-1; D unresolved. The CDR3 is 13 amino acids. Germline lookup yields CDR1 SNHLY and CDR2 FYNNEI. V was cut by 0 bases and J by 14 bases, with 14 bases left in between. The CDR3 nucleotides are TGTGCCAGCAGTGAAGCTGGGGTCTCGCCAGAGTTCTTC. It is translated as CASSEAGVSPEFF.

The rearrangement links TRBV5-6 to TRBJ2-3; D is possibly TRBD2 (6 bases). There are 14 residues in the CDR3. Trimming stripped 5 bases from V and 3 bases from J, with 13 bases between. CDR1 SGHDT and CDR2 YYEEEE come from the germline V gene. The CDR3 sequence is CASSRERRTDTQYF. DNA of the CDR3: TGTGCCAGCAGTCGGGAGAGGAGAACAGATACGCAGTATTTT.

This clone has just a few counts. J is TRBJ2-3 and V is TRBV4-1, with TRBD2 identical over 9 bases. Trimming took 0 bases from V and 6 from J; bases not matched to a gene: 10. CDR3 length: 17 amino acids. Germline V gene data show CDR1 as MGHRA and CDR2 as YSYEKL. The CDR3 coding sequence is TGCGCCAGCAGCCAAGATCCGACTAGCGGACTGTTGGATACGCAGTATTTT. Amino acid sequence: CASSQDPTSGLLDTQYF.

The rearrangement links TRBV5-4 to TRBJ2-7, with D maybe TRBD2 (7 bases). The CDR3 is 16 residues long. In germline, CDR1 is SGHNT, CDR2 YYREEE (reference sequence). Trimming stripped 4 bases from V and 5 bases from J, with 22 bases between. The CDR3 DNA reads TGTGCCAGCAGCACCGATCCGGGGGGCGGGTTGAACGAGCAGTACTTC. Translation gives CASSTDPGGGLNEQYF.

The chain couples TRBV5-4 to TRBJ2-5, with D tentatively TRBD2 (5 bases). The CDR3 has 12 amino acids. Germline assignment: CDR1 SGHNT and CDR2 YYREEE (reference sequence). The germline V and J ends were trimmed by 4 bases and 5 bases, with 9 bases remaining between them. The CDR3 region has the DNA TGTGCCAGCAGCCGCCAGCGGGAGACCCAGTACTTC. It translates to CASSRQRETQYF.

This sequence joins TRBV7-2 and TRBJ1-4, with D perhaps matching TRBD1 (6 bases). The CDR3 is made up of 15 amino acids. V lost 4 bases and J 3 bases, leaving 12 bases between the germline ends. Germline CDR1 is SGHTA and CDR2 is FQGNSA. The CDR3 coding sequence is TGTGCCAGCAGCTCTTCAGGGGCGGCTAATGAAAAACTGTTTTTT. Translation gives CASSSSGAANEKLFF.

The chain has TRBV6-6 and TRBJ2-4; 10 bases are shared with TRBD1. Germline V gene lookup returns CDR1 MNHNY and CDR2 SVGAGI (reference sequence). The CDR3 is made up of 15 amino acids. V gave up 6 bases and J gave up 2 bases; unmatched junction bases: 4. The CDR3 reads CASRPGQGSKNIQYF. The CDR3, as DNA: TGTGCCAGCAGACCGGGACAGGGGTCCAAAAACATTCAGTACTTC.

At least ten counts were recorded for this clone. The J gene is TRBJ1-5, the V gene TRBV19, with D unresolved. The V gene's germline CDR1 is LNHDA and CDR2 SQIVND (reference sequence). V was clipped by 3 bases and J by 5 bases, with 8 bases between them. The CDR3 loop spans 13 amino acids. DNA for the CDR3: TGTGCCAGTAGTATGAGTGTGGATCAGCCCCAGCATTTT. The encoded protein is CASSMSVDQPQHF.

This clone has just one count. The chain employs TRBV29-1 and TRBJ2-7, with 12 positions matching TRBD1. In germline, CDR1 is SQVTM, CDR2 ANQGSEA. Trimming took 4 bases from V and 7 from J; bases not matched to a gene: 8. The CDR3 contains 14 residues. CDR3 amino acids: CSVGGQGAISEQYF. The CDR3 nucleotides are TGCAGCGTTGGGGGACAGGGGGCGATTAGTGAGCAGTACTTC.

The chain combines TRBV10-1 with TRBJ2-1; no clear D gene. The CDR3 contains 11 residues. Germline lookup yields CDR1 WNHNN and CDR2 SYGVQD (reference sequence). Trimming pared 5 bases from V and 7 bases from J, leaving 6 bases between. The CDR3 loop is CASSNLNEQFF. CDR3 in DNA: TGCGCCAGCAGTAACCTTAATGAGCAGTTCTTC.